This T cell receptor (beta chain) originates from a study of OX40 agonist ivuxolimab in advanced cancers. For the study at large: Patients were dosed with the agonistic anti-OX40 (CD134) antibody ivuxolimab.

Autoimmune disease history or systemic immunosuppression excluded patients. This clone has only one observation. Its antigen is not identified. The study, taken as a whole, reports: More expanded clones were seen, on average, in CD8+ T cells than in CD4+.

CDR3 length equals 14 residues. Losses at the gene ends were 7 bases for V and 4 bases for J; bases not matched to a gene: 11. Germline lookup yields CDR1 SQVTM and CDR2 ANQGSEA. Clones were sequenced by immunoSEQ multiplex PCR, and TCRdb holds only the in-frame ones, with some missing. Of 55,000 to 70,000 clones in the sample, over 75% were seen once. The source material was CD4+ or CD8+ T cells sorted from blood, sampled in a trial of the OX40 agonist ivuxolimab. The origin of this receptor is an adult with an advanced solid tumor such as melanoma, head and neck, liver or kidney cancer. This chain joins TRBV29-1 and TRBJ2-3; 7 bases are shared with TRBD1. CDR3 residues: CSGEQGVGADTQYF. DNA for the CDR3: TGCAGCGGGGAGCAGGGGGTTGGGGCAGATACGCAGTATTTT.